The sequence of this T cell receptor (beta chain) was determined in a study of tumor-infiltrating lymphocytes in primary liver carcinoma. Germline V gene lookup returns CDR1 SGHVS and CDR2 FQNEAQ. The CDR3 spans 13 residues. With regard to this clonotype: At one end, the junction sequence differs from germline, possibly due to a read error.

Unsorted whole blood supplied the blood RNA, and germline DNA was isolated too. A primer matching the constant region was used to make TCR beta cDNA from around 550 ng of total RNA. Investigators got TCR beta libraries out of three nested multiplex PCR rounds, done with slightly modified ARM-PCR. In the first two PCR rounds, TRBV1-TRBV30 forward primers were paired with a C-beta reverse primer, and each round lasted about 10 cycles. TCRdb itself ran the multiplex PCR reads through MiXCR, one entry per CDR3 protein. The profile covers 310,000 or so distinct CDR3 sequences, with around three fifths appearing a single time and approximately 15% taken by the ten largest.

This receptor was obtained from a woman aged 30 to 39 with primary liver carcinoma and hepatitis B virus infection. The rearrangement uses TRBV7-8 and TRBJ2-7, with a weak D call TRBD2 (5 bases). Sequencing input: peripheral blood. The CDR3: CASEPDYMTEHYF. The CDR3 nucleotides are TGTGCCAGCGAACCCGACTATATGACGGAGCACTACTTC. Supplemented by reference TRBV7-8 and TRBJ2-7, the full variable domain reads GAGVSQSPRYKVAKRGQDVALRCDPISGHVSLFWYQQALGQGPEFLTYFQNEAQLDKSGLPSDRFFAERPEGSVSTLKIQRTQQEDSAVYLCASEPDYMTEHYFGPGTRLTVT.